These T cell receptor beta chains were read from a single sample in a study of blood T cell repertoires in COVID-19. Sequencing used immunoSEQ multiplex PCR; TCRdb keeps in-frame clones, though not all of them. In the table there are more than 120,000 clones, roughly 84% of which are singletons. Sequencing was performed on peripheral blood. The source is a human donor with acute or convalescent COVID-19. The donor label of this sample is uncertain. Each CDR3 is given with its conserved first and last residue. A D gene is named only where the DNA matches it firmly. Clone size is not always given. Where it is, it says once, few, many or a class for expanded clones.

NA	NA	TRBV6-5	TRBJ2-3	CASSYSAGYTDTQYF	TGTGCCAGCAGTTACTCGGCGGGATACACAGATACGCAGTATTTT
few	NA	TRBV7-6	TRBJ2-4	CASSLTDSESRIAKNIQYF	TGTGCCAGCAGCTTAACGGACAGCGAAAGCAGAATAGCCAAAAACATTCAGTACTTC
NA	NA	TRBV27	TRBJ2-1	CASSLGGQYNEQFF	TGTGCCAGCAGTTTAGGTGGACAGTACAATGAGCAGTTCTTC
NA	TRBD1	TRBV6-1	TRBJ1-1	CASGPGTGGAFF	TGTGCCAGCGGCCCCGGGACAGGGGGAGCTTTCTTT
NA	NA	TRBV27	TRBJ2-7	CASSPGQSRHEQYF	TGTGCCAGCAGTCCCGGACAAAGCCGCCACGAGCAGTACTTC
NA	TRBD1	TRBV19	TRBJ1-5	CATSKGDRAGVEPQHF	TGTGCCACCAGTAAGGGGGACAGGGCAGGAGTGGAGCCCCAGCATTTT
NA	NA	TRBV5-1	TRBJ1-1	CASSLDRWDTEAFF	TGCGCCAGCAGCTTGGACAGATGGGACACTGAAGCTTTCTTT
NA	TRBD2	TRBV6-6	TRBJ2-5	CASSYSVTSGKETQYF	TGTGCCAGCAGTTACTCGGTAACTAGCGGCAAAGAGACCCAGTACTTC
NA	NA	TRBV7-8	TRBJ1-3	CASSFTGLDTIYF	TGTGCCAGCAGCTTCACAGGGTTGGACACCATATATTTT
NA	NA	TRBV29-1	TRBJ1-1	CSVLLRTRNTEAFF	TGCAGCGTTTTGCTTCGGACTCGGAACACTGAAGCTTTCTTT
NA	NA	TRBV20-1	TRBJ1-1	CSASGGQSIPEAFF	TGCAGTGCTAGTGGGGGGCAGTCGATTCCTGAAGCTTTCTTT
NA	TRBD1	TRBV5-8	TRBJ2-1	CASSYRDRGLNEQFF	TGTGCCAGCAGCTACCGGGACAGGGGGCTCAATGAGCAGTTCTTC
NA	TRBD1	TRBV6-6	TRBJ1-2	CALQGVPGQDYGYTF	TGTGCCCTCCAGGGCGTCCCTGGACAGGATTATGGCTACACCTTC
NA	NA	TRBV29-1	TRBJ1-3	CSVEDGSSGNTIYF	TGCAGCGTTGAAGATGGGAGCTCTGGAAACACCATATATTTT
NA	NA	TRBV29-1	TRBJ1-2	CSVGGPAYGYTF	TGCAGCGTGGGGGGACCGGCCTATGGCTACACCTTC
NA	TRBD1	TRBV5-8	TRBJ1-2	CASSWTGYNGYTF	TGTGCCAGCAGCTGGACAGGGTATAATGGCTACACCTTC
NA	NA	TRBV19	TRBJ1-3	CASSDPGIAGNTIYF	TGTGCCAGTAGTGATCCAGGGATCGCTGGAAACACCATATATTTT
NA	TRBD1	TRBV7-2	TRBJ2-2	CASITGGAGVTGELFF	TGTGCCAGCATCACAGGGGGCGCGGGTGTCACCGGGGAGCTGTTTTTT
NA	NA	TRBV24-1	TRBJ2-3	CATSESGPRFDTQYF	TGTGCCACCAGTGAGTCCGGCCCCAGGTTTGATACGCAGTATTTT
NA	TRBD2	TRBV4-2	TRBJ2-1	CASSQDQLAGLTGGFF	TGTGCCAGCAGCCAAGATCAACTAGCGGGTCTGACGGGTGGGTTCTTC
NA	NA	TRBV19	TRBJ1-1	CASTSGQGLRNTEAFF	NA
NA	NA	TRBV19	TRBJ1-2	CASSIEGTGGNGYTF	TGTGCCAGTAGTATAGAGGGCACAGGAGGGAATGGCTACACCTTC
few	TRBD1	TRBV28	TRBJ1-1	CASSFVDRVGSEAFF	TGTGCCAGCAGTTTCGTTGACAGGGTAGGATCTGAAGCTTTCTTT
once	TRBD1	TRBV11-2	TRBJ2-5	CASSLGQGYETQYF	TGTGCCAGCAGCTTGGGACAGGGGTACGAGACCCAGTACTTC
NA	TRBD1	TRBV18	TRBJ1-1	CASSPSRDRQNTEAFF	TGTGCCAGCTCACCCTCGAGGGACAGGCAGAACACTGAAGCTTTCTTT
NA	NA	TRBV2	TRBJ1-4	CASRGGANEKLFF	TGTGCCAGCAGAGGGGGGGCTAATGAAAAACTGTTTTTT
NA	TRBD2	TRBV5-1	TRBJ2-3	CASSFGGADTQYF	TGCGCCAGCAGCTTTGGGGGGGCAGATACGCAGTATTTT
NA	TRBD1	TRBV18	TRBJ1-3	CASSPQLPGQGENTIYF	TGTGCCAGCTCACCACAACTCCCCGGACAGGGGGAAAACACCATATATTTT
NA	NA	TRBV6-2/TRBV6-3	TRBJ2-2	CASSSQGRLGSGTGELFF	TGTGCCAGCAGTTCACAGGGACGCCTAGGGAGTGGCACCGGGGAGCTGTTTTTT
NA	NA	TRBV6-4	TRBJ2-2	CASSVYYPNTGELFF	TGTGCCAGCAGTGTGTACTACCCGAACACCGGGGAGCTGTTTTTT
once	TRBD2	TRBV5-4	TRBJ2-1	CASSLGLAGGLGQFF	TGTGCCAGCAGCTTGGGACTAGCGGGAGGGCTTGGTCAGTTCTTC
NA	TRBD2	TRBV24-1	TRBJ2-2	CATSASGRASGELFF	TGTGCCACCAGTGCTAGCGGGAGAGCCTCCGGGGAGCTGTTTTTT
NA	NA	TRBV5-3	TRBJ1-2	CARSVTITGGYTF	TGTGCCAGAAGCGTGACAATAACCGGTGGCTACACCTTC
NA	NA	TRBV6-5	TRBJ1-2	CASRPTGRNGYTF	TGTGCCAGCAGGCCTACAGGGAGAAATGGCTACACCTTC
NA	NA	TRBV5-4	TRBJ1-5	CASSLGQGLNQPQHF	TGTGCCAGCAGCTTGGGGCAGGGTTTAAATCAGCCCCAGCATTTT
NA	NA	TRBV3-1/TRBV3-2	TRBJ1-1	CASSQAGEAFF	TGTGCCAGCAGCCAAGCAGGGGAAGCTTTCTTT
NA	NA	TRBV6-5	TRBJ1-2	CASSRGDYGYTF	TGTGCCAGCAGCCGGGGGGACTATGGCTACACCTTC
NA	TRBD1	TRBV9	TRBJ1-5	CASSVGQGGQPQHF	TGTGCCAGCAGCGTAGGACAGGGTGGTCAGCCCCAGCATTTT
NA	NA	TRBV29-1	TRBJ2-1	CSVTPGIDEQFF	TGCAGCGTGACACCAGGGATAGATGAGCAGTTCTTC
NA	NA	TRBV21-1	TRBJ1-4	CASSNRQLTNEKLFF	TGTGCCAGCAGCAACCGACAGCTAACTAATGAAAAACTGTTTTTT
NA	NA	TRBV6-2/TRBV6-3	TRBJ2-2	CASSRGSGELFF	TGTGCCAGCAGTCGGGGGAGCGGGGAGCTGTTTTTT
NA	NA	TRBV13	TRBJ1-1	CASSLQFRGNTEAFF	TGTGCCAGCAGCTTGCAATTTCGGGGGAACACTGAAGCTTTCTTT